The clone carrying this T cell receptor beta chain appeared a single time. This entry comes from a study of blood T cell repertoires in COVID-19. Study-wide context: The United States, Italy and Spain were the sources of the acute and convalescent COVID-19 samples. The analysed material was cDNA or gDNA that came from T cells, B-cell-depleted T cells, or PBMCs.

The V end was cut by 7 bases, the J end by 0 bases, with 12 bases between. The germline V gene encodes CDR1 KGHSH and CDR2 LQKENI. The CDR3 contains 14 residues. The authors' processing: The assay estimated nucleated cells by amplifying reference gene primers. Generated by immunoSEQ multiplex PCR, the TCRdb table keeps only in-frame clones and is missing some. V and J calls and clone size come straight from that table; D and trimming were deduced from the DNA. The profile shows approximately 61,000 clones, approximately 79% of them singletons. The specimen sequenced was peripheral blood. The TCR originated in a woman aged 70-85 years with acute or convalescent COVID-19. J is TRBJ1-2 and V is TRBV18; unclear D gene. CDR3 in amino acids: CASFRDDSNYGYTF. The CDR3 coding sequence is TGTGCCAGCTTTCGCGACGACTCTAACTATGGCTACACCTTC.